This paragraph reports one T cell receptor beta chain. Its antigen is not yet known. No base-level quality is on record; no much larger clone is a single base apart. V is clipped by 1 base and J by 7 bases, and the sequence between their germline boundaries is 10 bases long. The CDR1 and CDR2 encoded by the germline V gene are SQVTM and ANQGSEA. The CDR3 goes from the cysteine to the phenylalanine over 12 residues. The sequence is cut down to CDR3 DNA, 36 bases in frame from base 1. The data were taken from a study of healthy donors' naive CD4 and CD8 T cells (dated by TCRdb to between 2014 and 2017). About the full investigation: Donor selection covered three age groups (20-25, 40-50 and 60-70 years) with more than 5 people in each, and the resulting cohort had a mean age of 44 and was half female. To check how TCR variation relates to lineage commitment, the researchers sequenced rearranged TCR alpha and beta chains taken from naive CD4+ and CD8+ T cells. For TCR alpha, a new primer set was designed to cover all functional IMGT alpha gene variants, and the remainder of the protocol was kept the same as the beta-chain workflow. Peripheral blood mononuclear cells were obtained from some 17 unrelated, healthy individuals. Donors were HLA-typed by sequencing at HLA-A, -B, -C, -DRB1, -DQB1 and -DPB1 using the SBTexcellerator protocol, an ABI3130xl analyzer and SBTengine software.

Reads for this sample came from a 454 GS FLX Titanium. A previously published linear amplification protocol was used to construct TCR libraries from around 500 ng of total RNA. The sequencing itself ran on the Roche/454 Genome Sequencer using Titanium chemistry. In the original analysis: From five or six of the healthy donors, 78,498 rearranged TCR alpha transcripts were sequenced. Duplicate transcripts were removed, and each unique TCR clonotype was defined by its CDR3 junction following IMGT nomenclature. Using logistic regression in R 2.13.0, the researchers modeled CD4 versus CD8 status as a function of V and J genes, with an adjustment for donor effects and a Bonferroni correction for multiple testing. Clones were called with MiXCR by TCRdb after fastp trimmed the public reads at Q25, and only in-frame beta chains were retained. Every distinct CDR3 protein forms one entry, paired with its most common genes and DNA. For this entry, the V and J calls and clone size follow TCRdb and not the study's own pipeline. The sample has some 190,000 distinct CDR3 sequences on record, 65% to 80% of them singletons. Of the sample, 2.3% is held by the ten largest clones.

Study-wide findings and limitations: Because the alpha and beta chains were sequenced in bulk, pairing them was not possible, and so effects of the combined chains went unevaluated. Possible repertoire bias arising from homeostatic proliferation of naive T cells was not directly addressed. Bias between naive CD4+ and CD8+ cells was reportedly observed for most V and J gene segments, consistently across donors and independently of HLA genotype. Taken together, V genes, J genes and CDR3 charge appeared to account for approximately 13% of the variance in CD4/CD8 propensity, acting in a largely additive way. In both chains, CD4+ lineage was associated with a positively charged CDR3, and CD8+ lineage was associated with a negatively charged CDR3.

Cells with a CD4+CD8-CD45RO-CD45RA+ profile were isolated by FACS and defined as naive CD4+ T cells, and those with a CD8+CD4-CD45RA+CD27bright profile were defined as naive CD8+ T cells. Antibodies against CD4 (RPA-T4), CD8 (SK1), CD27 (O323), CD45RA (HI100) and CD45RO (UCHL1) were used for sorting. The chain is encoded by TRBV29-1 joined to TRBJ2-5; the D gene could be either TRBD1 or TRBD2, each agreeing at 6 bases. The source is a pool of human donors in good health; the sample pools cells from several healthy donors. The sample was naive CD4+ and CD8+ T cells sorted from blood, pooled from several donors. What the cell subset or site label conveys for this sample: FACS-sorted naive CD4+ (CD45RO-CD45RA+) and naive CD8+ (CD45RA+CD27bright) T cells. The nucleotide sequence reads TGCAGCGTTGAAGTCAGGGGAGGGACCCAGTACTTC. It translates as CSVEVRGGTQYF.